This paragraph covers one T cell receptor (beta chain) sequence. This specimen comes from a study of shared T cell receptors in the human thymus. Trimming shortened V by 5 bases and J by 2 bases, and 13 bases separated the two germline ends. Germline-derived CDR1 and CDR2 are SGHTA and FQGNSA. The CDR3 has 14 amino acids. Profiling relied on immunoSEQ multiplex PCR, and the TCRdb table lists in-frame clones only, not all of them. Of over 650,000 clones detected, roughly 86% appear once; the ten largest clones hold 0.0094%. The same sample was also studied in work on human thymus T cells. From that study: In unrelated individuals, thymic repertoires overlapped highly, according to related research.

The receptor comes from a boy younger than two with a congenital heart defect. This chain links TRBV7-2 with TRBJ2-7; TRBD2 might be the D (6 bases). Sequenced: thymocytes. CDR3 sequence reads: CASSPGLNTYEQYF. The CDR3, as DNA: TGTGCCAGCAGCCCCGGACTAAATACCTACGAGCAGTACTTC.